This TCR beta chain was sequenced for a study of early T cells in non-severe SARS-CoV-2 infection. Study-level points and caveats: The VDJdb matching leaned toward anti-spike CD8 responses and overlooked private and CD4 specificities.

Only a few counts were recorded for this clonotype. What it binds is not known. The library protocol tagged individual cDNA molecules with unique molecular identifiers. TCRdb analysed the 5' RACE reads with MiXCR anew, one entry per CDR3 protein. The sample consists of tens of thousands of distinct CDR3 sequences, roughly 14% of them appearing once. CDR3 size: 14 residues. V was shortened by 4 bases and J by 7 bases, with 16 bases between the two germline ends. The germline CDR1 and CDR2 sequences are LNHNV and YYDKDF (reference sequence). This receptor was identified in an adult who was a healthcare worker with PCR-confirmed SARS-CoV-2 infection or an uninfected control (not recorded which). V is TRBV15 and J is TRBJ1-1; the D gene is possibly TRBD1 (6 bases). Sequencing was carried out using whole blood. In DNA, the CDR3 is TGTGCCACCAGCAAGAACAGGGACCGGAATGAAGCTTTCTTT. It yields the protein CATSKNRDRNEAFF.